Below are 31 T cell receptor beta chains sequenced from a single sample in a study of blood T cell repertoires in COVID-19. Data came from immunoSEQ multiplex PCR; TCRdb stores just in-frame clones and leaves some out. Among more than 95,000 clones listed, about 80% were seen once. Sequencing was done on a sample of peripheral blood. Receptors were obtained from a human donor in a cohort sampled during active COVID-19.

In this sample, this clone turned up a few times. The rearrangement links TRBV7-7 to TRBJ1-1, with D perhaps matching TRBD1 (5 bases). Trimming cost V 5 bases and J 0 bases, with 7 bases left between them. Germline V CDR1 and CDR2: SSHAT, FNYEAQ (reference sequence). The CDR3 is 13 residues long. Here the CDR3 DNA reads TGTGCCAGCAGCCGACAGATGAACACTGAAGCTTTCTTT. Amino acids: CASSRQMNTEAFF.

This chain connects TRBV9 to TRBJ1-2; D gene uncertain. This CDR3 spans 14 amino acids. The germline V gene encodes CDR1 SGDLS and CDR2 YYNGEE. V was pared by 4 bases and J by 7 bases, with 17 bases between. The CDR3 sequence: CASSRDGPNAGYTF. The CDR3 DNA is TGTGCCAGCAGCCGAGATGGGCCTAACGCTGGCTACACCTTC.

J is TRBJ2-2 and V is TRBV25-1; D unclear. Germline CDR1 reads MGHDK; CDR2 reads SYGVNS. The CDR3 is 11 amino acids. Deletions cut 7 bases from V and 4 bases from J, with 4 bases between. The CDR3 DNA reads TGTGCCAGCACCCTCACCGGGGAGCTGTTTTTT. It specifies CASTLTGELFF.

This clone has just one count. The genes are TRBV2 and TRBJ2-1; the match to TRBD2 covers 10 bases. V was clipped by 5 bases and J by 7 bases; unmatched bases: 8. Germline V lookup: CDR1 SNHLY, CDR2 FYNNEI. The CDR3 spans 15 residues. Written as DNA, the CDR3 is TGTGCCAGCAGTTATAGCGGGGGGCCGAGGAATGAGCAGTTCTTC. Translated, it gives CASSYSGGPRNEQFF.

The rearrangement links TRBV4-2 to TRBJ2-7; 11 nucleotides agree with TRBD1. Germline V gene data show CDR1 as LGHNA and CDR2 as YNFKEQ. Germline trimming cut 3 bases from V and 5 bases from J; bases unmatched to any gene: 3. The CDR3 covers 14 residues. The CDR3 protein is CASSQGQGVHEQYF. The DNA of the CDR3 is TGTGCCAGCAGCCAGGGACAGGGGGTCCACGAGCAGTACTTC.

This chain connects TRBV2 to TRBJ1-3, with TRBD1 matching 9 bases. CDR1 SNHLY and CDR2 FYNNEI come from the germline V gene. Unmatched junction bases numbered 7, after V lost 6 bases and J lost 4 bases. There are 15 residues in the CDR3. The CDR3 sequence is CASRALTGGGNTIYF. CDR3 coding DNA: TGTGCCAGCAGAGCTTTGACAGGGGGAGGAAACACCATATATTTT.

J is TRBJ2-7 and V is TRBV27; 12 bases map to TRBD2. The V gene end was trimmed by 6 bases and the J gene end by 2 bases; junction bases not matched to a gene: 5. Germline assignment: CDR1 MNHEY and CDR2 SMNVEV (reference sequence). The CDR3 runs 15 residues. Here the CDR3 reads CASRLLAGGPYEQYF. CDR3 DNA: TGTGCCAGCAGATTGCTAGCGGGAGGGCCCTACGAGCAGTACTTC.

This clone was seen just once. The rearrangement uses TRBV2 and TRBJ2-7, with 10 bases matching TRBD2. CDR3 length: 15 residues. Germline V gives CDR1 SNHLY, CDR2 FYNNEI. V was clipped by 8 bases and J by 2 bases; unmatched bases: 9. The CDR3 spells CASQHGTSDTYEQYF. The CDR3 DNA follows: TGTGCCAGCCAACACGGGACTAGCGATACCTACGAGCAGTACTTC.

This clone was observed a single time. CDR3: CASSLGALAYNEQFF. CDR3 DNA: TGCGCCAGCAGCCTGGGGGCGTTGGCTTACAATGAGCAGTTCTTC. V is TRBV4-3 and J is TRBJ2-1, with D possibly being TRBD1 (6 bases). Germline loops: CDR1 LGHNA, CDR2 YSLEER. The CDR3 is made up of 15 amino acids. V lost 4 bases and J 4 bases, leaving 14 bases between the germline ends.

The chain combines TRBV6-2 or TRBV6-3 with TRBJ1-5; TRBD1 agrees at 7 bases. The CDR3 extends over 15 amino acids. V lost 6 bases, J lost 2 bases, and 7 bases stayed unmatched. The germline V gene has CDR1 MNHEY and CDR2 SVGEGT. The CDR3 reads CASSPRGQGNQPQHF. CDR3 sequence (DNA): TGTGCCAGCAGCCCAAGGGGGCAAGGCAATCAGCCCCAGCATTTT.

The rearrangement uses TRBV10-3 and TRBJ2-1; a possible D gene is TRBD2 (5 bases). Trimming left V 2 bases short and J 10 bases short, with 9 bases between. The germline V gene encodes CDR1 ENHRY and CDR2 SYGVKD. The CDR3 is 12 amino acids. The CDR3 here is CAISELAWEQFF. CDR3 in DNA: TGTGCCATCAGTGAGCTAGCCTGGGAGCAGTTCTTC.

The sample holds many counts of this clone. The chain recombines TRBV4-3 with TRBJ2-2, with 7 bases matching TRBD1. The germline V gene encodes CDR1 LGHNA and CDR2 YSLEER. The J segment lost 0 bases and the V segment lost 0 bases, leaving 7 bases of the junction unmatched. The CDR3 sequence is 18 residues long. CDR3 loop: CASSQDRQGGSNTGELFF. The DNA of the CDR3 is TGCGCCAGCAGCCAAGATAGACAGGGCGGATCGAACACCGGGGAGCTGTTTTTT.

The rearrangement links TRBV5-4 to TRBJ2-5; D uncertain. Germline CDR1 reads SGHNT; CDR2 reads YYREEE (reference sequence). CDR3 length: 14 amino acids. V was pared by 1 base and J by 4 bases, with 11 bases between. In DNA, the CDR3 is TGTGCCAGCAGCTTGCCTGGTAGAATAGAGACCCAGTACTTC. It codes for CASSLPGRIETQYF.

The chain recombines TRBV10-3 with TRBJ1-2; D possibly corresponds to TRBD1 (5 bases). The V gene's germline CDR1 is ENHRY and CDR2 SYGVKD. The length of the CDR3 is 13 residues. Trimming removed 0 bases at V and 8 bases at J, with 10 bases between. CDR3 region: CAISESLGGGYTF. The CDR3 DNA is TGTGCCATCAGTGAGTCGTTGGGGGGAGGCTACACCTTC.

The CDR3 protein is CASSVGQVNSPLHF. DNA of the CDR3: TGTGCCAGCAGCGTAGGGCAAGTTAATTCACCCCTCCACTTT. This chain joins TRBV9 and TRBJ1-6; D not resolved. This CDR3 is built from 14 residues. V was shortened by 0 bases and J by 6 bases, with 7 bases between the two germline ends. Germline V CDR1 and CDR2: SGDLS, YYNGEE. The whole variable domain, filled in from reference TRBV9 and TRBJ1-6, reads DSGVTQTPKHLITATGQRVTLRCSPRSGDLSVYWYQQSLDQGLQFLIQYYNGEERAKGNILERFSAQQFPDLHSELNLSSLELGDSALYFCASSVGQVNSPLHFGNGTRLTVT.

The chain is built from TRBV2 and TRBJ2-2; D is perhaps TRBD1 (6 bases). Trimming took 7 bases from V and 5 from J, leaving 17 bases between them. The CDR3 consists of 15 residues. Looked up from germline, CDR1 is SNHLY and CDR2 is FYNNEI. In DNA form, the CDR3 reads TGTGCCAGCACCCTCGAAATTACAGGGACCGGGGAGCTGTTTTTT. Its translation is CASTLEITGTGELFF.

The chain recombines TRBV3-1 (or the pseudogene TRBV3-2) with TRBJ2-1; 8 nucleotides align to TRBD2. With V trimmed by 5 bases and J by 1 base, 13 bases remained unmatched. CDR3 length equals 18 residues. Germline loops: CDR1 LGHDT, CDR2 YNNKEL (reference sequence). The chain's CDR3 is CASSLSGRIGRSYNEQFF. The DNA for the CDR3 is TGTGCCAGCAGCTTGAGCGGGAGAATAGGCAGATCCTACAATGAGCAGTTCTTC.

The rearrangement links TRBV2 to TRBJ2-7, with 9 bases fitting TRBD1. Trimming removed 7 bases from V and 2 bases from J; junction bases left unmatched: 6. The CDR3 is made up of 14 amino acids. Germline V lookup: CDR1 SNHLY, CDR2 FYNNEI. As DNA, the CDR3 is TGTGCCAGCAAGCCGGGACAGGGCCCCTACGAGCAGTACTTC. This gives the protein CASKPGQGPYEQYF.

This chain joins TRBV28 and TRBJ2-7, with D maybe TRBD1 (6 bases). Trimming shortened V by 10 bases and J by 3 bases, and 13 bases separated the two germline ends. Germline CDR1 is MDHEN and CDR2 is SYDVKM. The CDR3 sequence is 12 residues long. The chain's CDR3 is CATSRGHYEQYF. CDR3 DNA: TGTGCCACCAGCCGGGGACACTACGAGCAGTACTTC.

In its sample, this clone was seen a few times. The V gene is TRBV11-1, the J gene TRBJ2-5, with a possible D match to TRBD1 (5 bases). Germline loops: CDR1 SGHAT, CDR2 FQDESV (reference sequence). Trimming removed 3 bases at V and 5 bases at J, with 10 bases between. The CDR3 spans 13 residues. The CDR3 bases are TGTGCCAGCAGCTTCGGCGCAGGGGAGACCCAGTACTTC. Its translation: CASSFGAGETQYF.

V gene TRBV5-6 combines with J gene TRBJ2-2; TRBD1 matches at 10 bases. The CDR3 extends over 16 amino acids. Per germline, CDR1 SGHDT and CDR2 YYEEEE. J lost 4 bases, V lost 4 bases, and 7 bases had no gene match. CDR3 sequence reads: CASSQSDRGITGELFF. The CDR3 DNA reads TGTGCCAGCAGCCAGTCGGACAGGGGGATCACCGGGGAGCTGTTTTTT.

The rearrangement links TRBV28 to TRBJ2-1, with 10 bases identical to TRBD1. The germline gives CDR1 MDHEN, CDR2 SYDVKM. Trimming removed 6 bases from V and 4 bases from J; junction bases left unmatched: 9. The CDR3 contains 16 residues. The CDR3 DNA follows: TGTGCCAGCAGCCGCGTGACAGGGGGCTTTTACAATGAGCAGTTCTTC. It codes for CASSRVTGGFYNEQFF.

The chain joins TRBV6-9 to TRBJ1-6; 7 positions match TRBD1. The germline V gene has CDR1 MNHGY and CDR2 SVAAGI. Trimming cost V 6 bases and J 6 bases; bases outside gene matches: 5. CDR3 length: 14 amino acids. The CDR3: CASSPGQTNSPLHF. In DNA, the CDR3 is TGTGCCAGCAGCCCGGGACAGACTAATTCACCCCTCCACTTT.

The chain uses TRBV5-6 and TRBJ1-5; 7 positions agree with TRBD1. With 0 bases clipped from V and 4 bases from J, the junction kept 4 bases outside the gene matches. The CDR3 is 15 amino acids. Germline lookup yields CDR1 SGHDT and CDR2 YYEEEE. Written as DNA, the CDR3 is TGTGCCAGCAGCTTGGCGGACAGGACAAATCAGCCCCAGCATTTT. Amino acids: CASSLADRTNQPQHF.

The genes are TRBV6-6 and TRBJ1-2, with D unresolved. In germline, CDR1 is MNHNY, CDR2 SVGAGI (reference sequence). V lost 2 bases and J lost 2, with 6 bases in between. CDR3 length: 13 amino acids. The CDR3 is CASSYGRNYGYTF. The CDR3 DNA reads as TGTGCCAGCAGTTACGGCAGAAACTATGGCTACACCTTC.

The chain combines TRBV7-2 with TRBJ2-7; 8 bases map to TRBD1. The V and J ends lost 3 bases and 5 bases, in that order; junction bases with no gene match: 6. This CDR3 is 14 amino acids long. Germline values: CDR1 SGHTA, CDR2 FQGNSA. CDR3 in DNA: TGTGCCAGCAGCTTTGACAGGGGAGGACACGAGCAGTACTTC. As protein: CASSFDRGGHEQYF.

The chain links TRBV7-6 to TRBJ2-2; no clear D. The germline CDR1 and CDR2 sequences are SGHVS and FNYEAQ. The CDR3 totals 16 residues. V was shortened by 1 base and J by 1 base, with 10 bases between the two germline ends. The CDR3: CASSLGIAENTGELFF. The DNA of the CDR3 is TGTGCCAGCAGCTTAGGCATAGCAGAGAACACCGGGGAGCTGTTTTTT.

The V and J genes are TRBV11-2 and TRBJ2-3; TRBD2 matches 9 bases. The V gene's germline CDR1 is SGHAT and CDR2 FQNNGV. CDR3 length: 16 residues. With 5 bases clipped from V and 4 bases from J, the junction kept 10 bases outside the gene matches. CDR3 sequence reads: CASSDTSGSGSDTQYF. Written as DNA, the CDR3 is TGTGCCAGCAGCGACACTAGCGGGTCGGGGTCAGATACGCAGTATTTT. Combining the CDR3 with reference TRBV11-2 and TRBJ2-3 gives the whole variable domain EAGVAQSPRYKIIEKRQSVAFWCNPISGHATLYWYQQILGQGPKLLIQFQNNGVVDDSQLPKDRFSAERLKGVDSTLKIQPAKLEDSAVYLCASSDTSGSGSDTQYFGPGTRLTVL.

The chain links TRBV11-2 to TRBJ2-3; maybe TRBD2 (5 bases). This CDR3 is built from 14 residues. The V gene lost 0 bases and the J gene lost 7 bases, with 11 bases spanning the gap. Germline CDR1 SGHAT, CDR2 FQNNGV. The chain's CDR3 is CASSLDFAGNTQYF. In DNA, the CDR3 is TGTGCCAGCAGCTTAGATTTTGCCGGGAATACGCAGTATTTT.

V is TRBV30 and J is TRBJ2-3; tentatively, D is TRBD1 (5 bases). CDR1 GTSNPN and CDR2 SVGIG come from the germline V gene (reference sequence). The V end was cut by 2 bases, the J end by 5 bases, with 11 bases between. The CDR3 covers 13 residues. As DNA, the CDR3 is TGTGCCTGGAGTAGGGGTCTAGGAGATACGCAGTATTTT. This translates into CAWSRGLGDTQYF.

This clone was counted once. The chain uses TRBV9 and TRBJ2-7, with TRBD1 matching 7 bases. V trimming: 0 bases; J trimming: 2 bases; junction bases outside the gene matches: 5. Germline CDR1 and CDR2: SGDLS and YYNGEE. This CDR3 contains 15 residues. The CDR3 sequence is CASSVGGGAAYEQYF. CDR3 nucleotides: TGTGCCAGCAGCGTAGGAGGGGGCGCAGCCTACGAGCAGTACTTC.